Presented here are 31 T cell receptor beta chains from one specimen sequenced in a study of blood T cell repertoires in COVID-19. Sequencing was performed with immunoSEQ multiplex PCR; in TCRdb, only in-frame clones are kept and a portion is missing. The sample contains approximately 450,000 clones, 87% of which appear only once. The sample consisted of PBMCs or T cells enriched from blood (not recorded which). These receptors all come from a woman aged 18-29 years with acute COVID-19.

The chain employs TRBV5-1 and TRBJ1-4, with D possibly TRBD1 on 6 matching bases. This CDR3 has 15 residues. V lost 1 base and J 5 bases, leaving 12 bases between the germline ends. Germline CDR1 reads SGHRS; CDR2 reads YFSETQ. The CDR3 is CASSLWGQGNEKLFF. CDR3 coding DNA: TGCGCCAGCAGCTTGTGGGGGCAGGGGAATGAAAAACTGTTTTTT. Filled out from reference TRBV5-1 and TRBJ1-4, the complete variable domain reads KAGVTQTPRYLIKTRGQQVTLSCSPISGHRSVSWYQQTPGQGLQFLFEYFSETQRNKGNFPGRFSGRQFSNSRSEMNVSTLELGDSALYLCASSLWGQGNEKLFFGSGTQLSVL.

The genes are TRBV2 and TRBJ2-7; 16 bases are a match to TRBD2. Per the germline V gene, CDR1 is SNHLY and CDR2 is FYNNEI. CDR3 length: 17 amino acids. Losses at the gene ends were 4 bases for V and 5 bases for J; bases not matched to a gene: 8. CDR3 nucleotides: TGTGCCAGCAGTGGTCCCGGGACTAGCGGGGGGGCCGACGAGCAGTACTTC. Protein sequence: CASSGPGTSGGADEQYF.

V and J are TRBV7-9 and TRBJ1-5; 8 positions agree with TRBD1. CDR1 and CDR2 (germline): SEHNR, FQNEAQ (reference sequence). V lost 5 bases and J lost 7; bases outside the gene matches: 13. This CDR3 is built from 16 residues. The CDR3 DNA reads as TGTGCCAGCAGCCAATCAAACAGGGGGTCGGAGCAGCCCCAGCATTTT. Amino acids: CASSQSNRGSEQPQHF.

This clone was seen more than once but under ten times. This rearrangement joins TRBV6-5 to TRBJ2-3; TRBD2 agrees at 10 bases. The ends lost 3 bases at V and 4 bases at J; junction bases unmatched: 4. The CDR3 runs to 15 residues. The germline CDR1 and CDR2 sequences are MNHEY and SVGAGI. In DNA, the CDR3 is TGTGCCAGCAGTTATAGAGCGGGAGGGTCAGATACGCAGTATTTT. This gives the protein CASSYRAGGSDTQYF.

The V call is TRBV19, the J call TRBJ2-5; TRBD1 matches at 9 bases. J lost 5 bases, V lost 3 bases, and 4 bases had no gene match. The CDR3 totals 14 residues. CDR1 and CDR2 (germline): LNHDA, SQIVND (reference sequence). CDR3 bases: TGTGCCAGTAGTATCTCCGGGACAGGGGAGACCCAGTACTTC. This gives the protein CASSISGTGETQYF.

V usage is TRBV15 and J usage is TRBJ2-7; D may be TRBD1 (5 bases). The CDR3 is 13 residues long. Looked up from germline, CDR1 is LNHNV and CDR2 is YYDKDF (reference sequence). Trimming left V 2 bases short and J 4 bases short, with 9 bases between. The CDR3 DNA reads as TGTGCCACCAGCAGACAGGGAAAATACGAGCAGTACTTC. It is translated as CATSRQGKYEQYF.

The chain couples TRBV18 to TRBJ1-1; 11 bases align to TRBD1. Per the germline V gene, CDR1 is KGHSH and CDR2 is LQKENI. The CDR3 has 15 amino acids. V dropped 8 bases and J dropped 4; count of bases not matched to a gene: 9. The CDR3 nucleotides are TGTGCCAGCCCCCGGACAGGGGGCCGGACCACTGAAGCTTTCTTT. It encodes CASPRTGGRTTEAFF.

V is TRBV2 and J is TRBJ2-7; D ambiguous. V was shortened by 5 bases and J by 3 bases, with 14 bases between the two germline ends. CDR1 is SNHLY and CDR2 is FYNNEI in the germline V gene. The CDR3 runs to 14 residues. CDR3 sequence: CASSYSPINYEQYF. CDR3 nucleotide sequence: TGTGCCAGCAGTTACTCACCGATCAACTACGAGCAGTACTTC.

This clone has a handful of counts. This chain connects TRBV7-2 to TRBJ2-3; 8 bases are shared with TRBD1. Germline V gene data show CDR1 as SGHTA and CDR2 as FQGNSA. Losses at the gene ends were 4 bases for V and 3 bases for J; bases not matched to a gene: 6. The CDR3 has 15 residues. CDR3 nucleotide sequence: TGTGCCAGCAGCTCCGGACAGGGTAGTACAGATACGCAGTATTTT. Protein sequence: CASSSGQGSTDTQYF.

J is TRBJ1-6 and V is TRBV9; 9 nucleotides agree with TRBD1. The germline V gene encodes CDR1 SGDLS and CDR2 YYNGEE. The CDR3 is 16 residues long. Unmatched junction bases numbered 9, after V lost 4 bases and J lost 7 bases. In DNA form, the CDR3 reads TGTGCCAGCAGCCCTCCCCCAGACAGGGGGAATTCACCCCTCCACTTT. Its translation is CASSPPPDRGNSPLHF.

V usage is TRBV27 and J usage is TRBJ2-5, with D perhaps TRBD1 (6 bases). The CDR3 length is 13 residues. Germline V gene sequence: CDR1 MNHEY, CDR2 SMNVEV (reference sequence). Trimming removed 6 bases from V and 1 base from J, with 9 bases in between. The CDR3 protein is CASRQGIQETQYF. DNA of the CDR3: TGTGCCAGCAGGCAGGGGATCCAAGAGACCCAGTACTTC.

This clone was seen just once. The V gene is TRBV12-5, the J gene TRBJ1-5; possible D gene TRBD1, 6 bases. V shed 3 bases and J shed 2 bases, with 17 bases lying between them. This CDR3 has 17 amino acids. Germline CDR1 and CDR2: LGHNT and FRNRAP. This chain's CDR3 is CASGFLTSQGRNQPQHF. As DNA, the CDR3 is TGTGCTAGTGGTTTCCTCACATCTCAGGGGCGCAATCAGCCCCAGCATTTT.

This clone has a single count. The gene calls are TRBV5-4 and TRBJ1-1; D not certain. Germline-derived CDR1 and CDR2 are SGHNT and YYREEE (reference sequence). V gave up 4 bases and J gave up 1 base, with 11 bases separating them. The CDR3 loop spans 14 amino acids. The CDR3: CASSPGLGNTEAFF. The CDR3 DNA sequence: TGTGCCAGCAGCCCAGGACTGGGGAACACTGAAGCTTTCTTT.

This chain joins TRBV24-1 and TRBJ2-3, with a possible D match to TRBD2 (5 bases). The germline gives CDR1 KGHDR, CDR2 SFDVKD. V lost 2 bases to trimming and J lost 3 bases, with 14 bases between them. The CDR3 consists of 16 residues. DNA for the CDR3: TGTGCCACCAGTGATTCTTCCTCCGCGGGTACAGATACGCAGTATTTT. Translated: CATSDSSSAGTDTQYF.

The chain recombines TRBV10-2 with TRBJ2-1, with 12 bases that match TRBD2. The CDR3 covers 16 residues. Trimming cost V 6 bases and J 6 bases; bases outside gene matches: 9. Germline loops: CDR1 WSHSY, CDR2 SAAADI. The CDR3 DNA reads as TGCGCCAGCAGGGGGGCACTAGCGGGGGGCCCCAATGAGCAGTTCTTC. It yields the protein CASRGALAGGPNEQFF.

The chain uses TRBV28 and TRBJ2-1, with 12 nucleotides matching TRBD2. Germline V CDR1 and CDR2: MDHEN, SYDVKM. V lost 6 bases, J lost 3 bases, and 15 bases stayed unmatched. There are 19 residues in the CDR3. The CDR3 region has the DNA TGTGCCAGCAGCAAGAGCTCCGGGACTAGCGGGTTTTTCTACAATGAGCAGTTCTTC. Protein: CASSKSSGTSGFFYNEQFF.

The chain is built from TRBV2 and TRBJ2-1, with TRBD2 identical over 9 bases. Trimming cost V 11 bases and J 8 bases; bases outside gene matches: 10. The CDR3 is made up of 13 amino acids. Germline CDR1 SNHLY, CDR2 FYNNEI. CDR3 loop: CAPRRSGGHEQFF. The DNA for the CDR3 is TGTGCCCCGCGGAGAAGCGGGGGGCATGAGCAGTTCTTC.

The chain uses TRBV7-2 and TRBJ2-5; 8 nucleotides agree with TRBD2. Germline CDR1 SGHTA, CDR2 FQGNSA. The length of the CDR3 is 15 residues. V was clipped by 5 bases and J by 2 bases; unmatched bases: 7. The CDR3 here is CASSLPGTRQETQYF. DNA for the CDR3: TGTGCCAGCAGCCTCCCCGGGACTAGGCAAGAGACCCAGTACTTC.

The chain has TRBV14 and TRBJ2-5, with 9 bases that match TRBD2. Per the germline V gene, CDR1 is SGHDN and CDR2 is FVKESK. The junction had 13 bases not matched to a gene; V was cut back by 4 bases and J by 4 bases. CDR3 length equals 17 residues. The CDR3 is CASSPPNGGGASETQYF. Here the CDR3 DNA reads TGTGCCAGCAGCCCCCCAAATGGCGGGGGGGCCTCAGAGACCCAGTACTTC.

The chain employs TRBV10-3 and TRBJ1-1, with unresolved D. V lost 5 bases and J 5 bases, leaving 9 bases between the germline ends. The germline V gene has CDR1 ENHRY and CDR2 SYGVKD. The CDR3 is made up of 12 amino acids. CDR3 DNA: TGTGCCATCAGTAAACAAAAGACTGAAGCTTTCTTT. Translation: CAISKQKTEAFF.

This clone was counted only a few times. V usage is TRBV6-2 or TRBV6-3 and J usage is TRBJ1-1, with TRBD1 as a possible D gene (5 bases). The CDR3 loop spans 13 amino acids. Germline values: CDR1 MNHEY, CDR2 SVGEGT. V lost 4 bases and J lost 11, with 17 bases in between. The CDR3 protein is CASSFSGLDDAFF. CDR3 nucleotides: TGTGCCAGCAGTTTTTCAGGGTTAGATGATGCTTTCTTT.

This chain links TRBV6-5 with TRBJ2-7; 8 bases line up with TRBD2. The CDR3 extends over 15 amino acids. The V gene end was trimmed by 0 bases and the J gene end by 2 bases; junction bases not matched to a gene: 3. Germline-derived CDR1 and CDR2 are MNHEY and SVGAGI. The CDR3 loop is CASSYSGGGPYEQYF. CDR3 nucleotides: TGTGCCAGCAGTTACTCAGGCGGGGGGCCCTACGAGCAGTACTTC.

The V call is TRBV7-2, the J call TRBJ2-1; 10 bases match TRBD1. The CDR3 is 17 amino acids. V shed 5 bases and J 10 bases; nucleotides not matched to a gene: 17. Germline CDR1 SGHTA, CDR2 FQGNSA. CDR3 sequence: CASSTRRQGAGVWEQFF. CDR3 coding DNA: TGTGCCAGCAGCACGCGAAGACAGGGGGCGGGAGTATGGGAGCAGTTCTTC.

The chain is built from TRBV7-9 and TRBJ2-1; no clear D. CDR3 size: 13 residues. V was clipped by 0 bases and J by 3 bases, with 3 bases between them. Germline V gene data show CDR1 as SEHNR and CDR2 as FQNEAQ (reference sequence). The DNA of the CDR3 is TGTGCCAGCAGCTTAGCACACTACAATGAGCAGTTCTTC. This encodes CASSLAHYNEQFF.

This chain joins TRBV6-1 and TRBJ1-3; D remains unclear. The CDR3 extends over 17 amino acids. Looked up from germline, CDR1 is MNHNS and CDR2 is SASEGT. Trimming removed 1 base at V and 0 bases at J, with 13 bases between. As DNA, the CDR3 is TGTGCCAGCAGTGAAGGGCGGTCATTGCGCTCTGGAAACACCATATATTTT. Translation gives CASSEGRSLRSGNTIYF.

The chain employs TRBV2 and TRBJ2-7, with 7 bases lining up with TRBD1. The V gene end was trimmed by 10 bases and the J gene end by 3 bases; junction bases not matched to a gene: 9. Germline V lookup: CDR1 SNHLY, CDR2 FYNNEI. This CDR3 spans 13 amino acids. The chain's CDR3 is CATGTESFYEQYF. CDR3 nucleotides: TGTGCCACCGGGACAGAGAGCTTCTACGAGCAGTACTTC.

This chain connects TRBV4-1 to TRBJ1-1; D might be TRBD1 (5 bases). The CDR3 has 15 residues. V was cut by 1 base and J by 0 bases, with 9 bases left in between. Germline CDR1 and CDR2: MGHRA and YSYEKL. Written as DNA, the CDR3 is TGCGCCAGCAGCCAAGCCGACAGAATGAACACTGAAGCTTTCTTT. Its protein product is CASSQADRMNTEAFF.

The chain links TRBV9 to TRBJ2-5; TRBD2 aligns across 9 bases. Germline V CDR1 and CDR2: SGDLS, YYNGEE. V dropped 3 bases and J dropped 3; count of bases not matched to a gene: 6. The CDR3 is made up of 15 amino acids. CDR3 amino acids: CASSASGRSEETQYF. The CDR3 DNA reads as TGTGCCAGCAGCGCGAGCGGGAGGAGCGAAGAGACCCAGTACTTC.

The rearrangement links TRBV2 to TRBJ2-2, with TRBD2 matching 8 bases. With V trimmed by 3 bases and J by 6 bases, 3 bases remained unmatched. The CDR3 has 14 residues. Germline V CDR1 and CDR2: SNHLY, FYNNEI. CDR3 in amino acids: CASSDIAGPGELFF. CDR3 in DNA: TGTGCCAGCAGTGATATAGCGGGGCCCGGGGAGCTGTTTTTT. Variable domain in full (rest from reference TRBV2 and TRBJ2-2): EPEVTQTPSHQVTQMGQEVILRCVPISNHLYFYWYRQILGQKVEFLVSFYNNEISEKSEIFDDQFSVERPDGSNFTLKIRSTKLEDSAMYFCASSDIAGPGELFFGEGSRLTVL.

The chain combines TRBV7-3 with TRBJ1-4, with TRBD1 identical over 12 bases. Germline assignment: CDR1 SGHTA and CDR2 FQGTGA. The V segment lost 8 bases and the J segment 3 bases; nucleotides outside the gene matches: 19. The CDR3 runs to 20 residues. The CDR3: CASWTGQGARMGSANEKLFF. CDR3 DNA: TGTGCCAGCTGGACGGGACAGGGGGCAAGAATGGGGTCAGCTAATGAAAAACTGTTTTTT. Using reference TRBV7-3 and TRBJ1-4 for the parts outside the CDR3, the full variable domain is GAGVSQTPSNKVTEKGKYVELRCDPISGHTALYWYRQSLGQGPEFLIYFQGTGAADDSGLPNDRFFAVRPEGSVSTLKIQRTERGDSAVYLCASWTGQGARMGSANEKLFFGSGTQLSVL.

This clone was seen only a few times. The gene calls are TRBV12-5 and TRBJ1-1; possibly TRBD1 for D (6 bases). V was cut by 4 bases and J by 1 base, with 10 bases left in between. CDR1 is LGHNT, CDR2 FRNRAP, per germline. This CDR3 contains 14 residues. The DNA of the CDR3 is TGTGCTAGTGGTTCCCTGGGACAGAACACTGAAGCTTTCTTT. This translates into CASGSLGQNTEAFF.